The clone carrying this T cell receptor beta chain showed up just once. What it binds is unknown. The record originates from a study of T cells in localized non-small cell lung cancer. Points from the study as a whole: Clonality peaked in uninvolved adjacent lung rather than tumor. The tumor had only one region sequenced, so heterogeneity remains possible.

Only in-frame clones appear in the TCRdb table, and some are missing; sequencing was by immunoSEQ multiplex PCR. This table has fewer than 40,000 clones, 80% to 90% appearing once. Per the germline V gene, CDR1 is SGHTA and CDR2 is FQGNSA. The ends were cut back, 3 bases at V and 0 bases at J, with 15 bases in the middle. This CDR3 has 17 residues. This chain uses TRBV7-2 with TRBJ2-1; D is undetermined. The receptor's source is a male donor older than 55 with stage III lung adenocarcinoma. This sample comprised peripheral blood, obtained before any cancer treatment. The CDR3 reads CASSLGPRVSSYNEQFF. CDR3 coding DNA: TGTGCCAGCAGCTTGGGTCCCCGGGTGAGCTCCTACAATGAGCAGTTCTTC.